This TCR beta chain was recovered during a study of cytomegalovirus exposure and HLA in healthy donors. General study points: The study carried out a later analysis of TCR beta sequences. It associated approximately 17,000 of them with specific HLA alleles at a false discovery rate of 0.05.

With respect to this clone: Its antigen remains unidentified.

Per the germline V gene, CDR1 is SGHNT and CDR2 is YENEEA. V gave up 0 bases and J gave up 4 bases, with 8 bases separating them. The CDR3 is 14 amino acids. The PCR contained 60 Vbeta and 13 Jbeta primers. TCRdb's copy holds only in-frame clones and misses some; the assay was immunoSEQ multiplex PCR. The data contain approximately 100,000 clones, around 80% of them singletons. This clonotype was obtained from a woman aged 40 to 50 in good health and CMV-seronegative. The V and J genes are TRBV11-3 and TRBJ2-3; D remains ambiguous. Material for sequencing was PBMCs. The CDR3 region has the DNA TGTGCCAGCAGCTTAGATACGGGTGCAGATACGCAGTATTTT. It codes for CASSLDTGADTQYF.